Listed below are T cell receptor beta chains from one sample, sequenced in a study of blood T cell repertoires in COVID-19. Profiling relied on immunoSEQ multiplex PCR, and the TCRdb table lists in-frame clones only, not all of them. The data hold nearly 55,000 clones, with approximately 80% observed a single time. The sequencing sample was made of peripheral blood. All receptors derive from a human donor with active or convalescent COVID-19. The donor label of this sample is uncertain. Both conserved end residues are trimmed from each CDR3.

TRBV7-3	TRBJ2-3	ASSPGGTSTDTQY
TRBV25-1	TRBJ2-3	ASSPPGGTQY
TRBV6-2/TRBV6-3	TRBJ2-7	ASTPRGRLGEQY
TRBV5-1	TRBJ1-2	ASSLSSGYGYT
TRBV18	TRBJ2-5	ASSPPLGQGAKETQY
TRBV4-1	TRBJ1-5	ASSQGHGNQPQH
TRBV10-3	TRBJ2-7	AISEKGQAYEQY
TRBV27	TRBJ2-7	ASSPRTLSYEQY
TRBV7-9	TRBJ1-5	ASSPGQGKNQPQH
TRBV6-2/TRBV6-3	TRBJ1-5	ASSYSLGGHQPQH
TRBV19	TRBJ1-5	ASSGDSTDWGNQPQH
TRBV11-3	TRBJ2-3	ASSLGGSGSNTQY
TRBV19	TRBJ1-1	ASSWRGGLNTEAF
TRBV9	TRBJ2-3	ASSGSGSWGDTQY
TRBV19	TRBJ1-5	ASREGTSNQPQH
TRBV3-1/TRBV3-2	TRBJ2-2	ASSHPPDSNTGELF
TRBV28	TRBJ2-2	ASRVAGAGGLGELF
TRBV28	TRBJ1-6	ASSLRADNSPLH
TRBV12-3/TRBV12-4	TRBJ2-3	ASTPGGTDTQY
TRBV25-1	TRBJ1-2	ASSEQGANYGYT
TRBV5-6	TRBJ2-1	ASSQLHSPEQF
TRBV14	TRBJ2-7	ASSHPGLATSYEQY
TRBV5-1	TRBJ1-1	ASSSTGALNTEAF
TRBV5-4	TRBJ2-3	ASSSLAAGAVGTDTQY